These 21 T cell receptor beta chains share one sample of origin, sequenced in a study of blood T cell repertoires in COVID-19. Here immunoSEQ multiplex PCR was the method, and the copy in TCRdb shows in-frame clones only, minus some. In the table there are more than 200,000 clones, around 88% of which are singletons. Source material: PBMCs or T cells enriched from blood (not recorded which). Receptors were obtained from a woman in her twenties or thirties who had recovered from COVID-19.

J is TRBJ2-3 and V is TRBV11-3; D is unclear. With 5 bases removed from V and 4 bases from J, the gap between germline ends came to 13 bases. Germline V CDR1 and CDR2: SGHNT, YENEEA. This CDR3 is 14 amino acids long. In nucleotides, the CDR3 is TGTGCCAGCAGCCCTCCAGAATGGCCAGATACGCAGTATTTT. Translating gives CASSPPEWPDTQYF.

The chain employs TRBV5-6 and TRBJ2-7; 7 nucleotides agree with TRBD1. The CDR3 has 15 residues. Germline V gene data show CDR1 as SGHDT and CDR2 as YYEEEE. V trimming: 5 bases; J trimming: 2 bases; junction bases outside the gene matches: 10. The CDR3 region has the DNA TGTGCCAGCAGTGAAAGGGCGAGGGGGCCCTACGAGCAGTACTTC. Residues: CASSERARGPYEQYF.

This sequence joins TRBV7-9 and TRBJ1-2; possible D gene TRBD1, 6 bases. Germline V gene data show CDR1 as SEHNR and CDR2 as FQNEAQ (reference sequence). Trimming stripped 5 bases from V and 1 base from J, with 17 bases between. CDR3 length: 16 residues. The CDR3 DNA is TGTGCCAGCAGCATAGGGAACAGGGCCATTAACTATGGCTACACCTTC. The encoded protein is CASSIGNRAINYGYTF.

The count of this clone is one. This chain connects TRBV2 to TRBJ2-3; 11 nucleotides align to TRBD2. The CDR3 covers 17 residues. Germline V lookup: CDR1 SNHLY, CDR2 FYNNEI. Germline trimming cut 5 bases from V and 2 bases from J; bases unmatched to any gene: 9. This CDR3 is CASSYVTSGSNTDTQYF. DNA of the CDR3: TGTGCCAGCAGTTACGTAACTAGCGGGAGTAACACAGATACGCAGTATTTT.

Here the CDR3 DNA reads TGCGCCAGCAGCCGTTCTGGCCTGAACACTGAAGCTTTCTTT. It translates to CASSRSGLNTEAFF. This chain joins TRBV4-1 and TRBJ1-1; the D is unclear. Trimming shortened V by 4 bases and J by 0 bases, and 9 bases separated the two germline ends. This CDR3 region has 14 residues. Germline V gene data show CDR1 as MGHRA and CDR2 as YSYEKL.

The chain has TRBV3-1 (or the pseudogene TRBV3-2) and TRBJ1-1; a possible D gene is TRBD1 (5 bases). This CDR3 has 14 residues. V was shortened by 0 bases and J by 3 bases, with 8 bases between the two germline ends. Germline-derived CDR1 and CDR2 are LGHDT and YNNKEL (reference sequence). The CDR3 coding sequence is TGTGCCAGCAGCCAAGATGCAGGGCACACTGAAGCTTTCTTT. Its protein is CASSQDAGHTEAFF.

J is TRBJ2-7 and V is TRBV3-1 (or the pseudogene TRBV3-2); the D gene is possibly TRBD2 (5 bases). This CDR3 spans 14 amino acids. Trimming cost V 0 bases and J 2 bases, with 8 bases left between them. Germline CDR1 LGHDT, CDR2 YNNKEL (reference sequence). DNA for the CDR3: TGTGCCAGCAGCCAAGATTCAGCGGCCTACGAGCAGTACTTC. It translates to CASSQDSAAYEQYF.

The chain combines TRBV5-4 with TRBJ2-7; a possible D gene is TRBD2 (6 bases). The germline V and J ends were trimmed by 4 bases and 2 bases, with 19 bases remaining between them. The germline V gene has CDR1 SGHNT and CDR2 YYREEE (reference sequence). The CDR3 contains 16 residues. DNA of the CDR3: TGTGCCAGCAGCAATCCCGACGGGAGTTCCCCCTACGAGCAGTACTTC. Protein: CASSNPDGSSPYEQYF.

This chain links TRBV9 with TRBJ2-1; D is ambiguous. Per the germline V gene, CDR1 is SGDLS and CDR2 is YYNGEE. V lost 0 bases and J 4 bases, leaving 14 bases between the germline ends. The CDR3 contains 16 residues. CDR3 amino acids: CASSVGERIAYNEQFF. CDR3 sequence (DNA): TGTGCCAGCAGCGTAGGAGAGAGGATAGCTTACAATGAGCAGTTCTTC.

J is TRBJ2-7 and V is TRBV7-2, with 11 bases matching TRBD2. V lost 4 bases, J lost 2 bases, and 7 bases stayed unmatched. Germline V lookup: CDR1 SGHTA, CDR2 FQGNSA. CDR3 size: 16 residues. The CDR3 bases are TGTGCCAGCAGCTCCCCGACTAGCGGGACCCCCTACGAGCAGTACTTC. It is translated as CASSSPTSGTPYEQYF.

The V and J genes are TRBV7-2 and TRBJ1-2; D perhaps matches TRBD1 (6 bases). Trimming cost V 7 bases and J 4 bases, with 19 bases left between them. The CDR3 runs to 15 residues. The germline V gene has CDR1 SGHTA and CDR2 FQGNSA. For the CDR3, the DNA is TGTGCCAGCACTACCGTTACAGGGACCAGCTATGGCTACACCTTC. The encoded protein is CASTTVTGTSYGYTF.

This clone was seen once. The chain employs TRBV2 and TRBJ1-2, with D possibly being TRBD1 (6 bases). Trimming pared 5 bases from V and 4 bases from J, leaving 11 bases between. The CDR3 contains 13 residues. The V gene's germline CDR1 is SNHLY and CDR2 FYNNEI. As DNA, the CDR3 is TGTGCCAGCAGTTACAGGGTTGGCTATGGCTACACCTTC. It encodes CASSYRVGYGYTF.

V is TRBV19 and J is TRBJ1-1; the D is unclear. There are 14 residues in the CDR3. V dropped 3 bases and J dropped 1 base, with 9 bases sitting between them. Per the germline V gene, CDR1 is LNHDA and CDR2 is SQIVND (reference sequence). The CDR3 loop is CASSMFGGNTEAFF. The CDR3 DNA follows: TGTGCCAGTAGTATGTTCGGTGGGAACACTGAAGCTTTCTTT.

The gene calls are TRBV9 and TRBJ1-6, with D unclear. V lost 2 bases, J lost 9 bases, and 12 bases lay in between. CDR3 length: 14 residues. Germline V gives CDR1 SGDLS, CDR2 YYNGEE. The CDR3 loop is CASSVYQASSPLHF. CDR3 DNA sequence: TGTGCCAGCAGCGTGTACCAGGCAAGTTCACCCCTCCACTTT. Together with reference TRBV9 and TRBJ1-6, the CDR3 gives the full variable domain: DSGVTQTPKHLITATGQRVTLRCSPRSGDLSVYWYQQSLDQGLQFLIQYYNGEERAKGNILERFSAQQFPDLHSELNLSSLELGDSALYFCASSVYQASSPLHFGNGTRLTVT.

The genes are TRBV5-8 and TRBJ1-1; possible D gene TRBD1, 6 bases. V was cut by 2 bases and J by 8 bases, with 25 bases left in between. Looked up from germline, CDR1 is SGHTS and CDR2 is YDEGEE. CDR3 size: 17 residues. In DNA form, the CDR3 reads TGTGCCAGCAGCTTTTTTGAATGGGGGCAGGTTGATCCCGAAGCTTTCTTT. Amino acids: CASSFFEWGQVDPEAFF. The variable domain in full, with the rest retrieved from reference TRBV5-8 and TRBJ1-1, is EAGVTQSPTHLIKTRGQQATLRCSPISGHTSVYWYQQALGLGLQFLLWYDEGEERNRGNFPPRFSGRQFPNYSSELNVNALELEDSALYLCASSFFEWGQVDPEAFFGQGTRLTVV.

This chain connects TRBV28 to TRBJ2-7, with D possibly matching TRBD1 (7 bases). Between the trimmed V and J ends, which lost 8 bases and 6 bases, there was a span of 23 bases. This CDR3 has 15 residues. Germline V lookup: CDR1 MDHEN, CDR2 SYDVKM. The CDR3 loop is CASAGQGDLWGEQYF. CDR3 DNA: TGTGCCAGCGCGGGGCAGGGGGATTTGTGGGGCGAGCAGTACTTC.

The rearrangement uses TRBV5-1 and TRBJ2-1; 7 nucleotides agree with TRBD2. Germline loops: CDR1 SGHRS, CDR2 YFSETQ. The CDR3 runs 15 residues. V shed 0 bases and J 8 bases; nucleotides not matched to a gene: 8. CDR3 sequence reads: CASSLGTGGIDEQFF. In DNA form, the CDR3 reads TGCGCCAGCAGCTTGGGAACGGGAGGTATAGATGAGCAGTTCTTC.

This sequence joins TRBV18 and TRBJ1-5; tentative D call: TRBD1 (5 bases). The germline V gene encodes CDR1 KGHSH and CDR2 LQKENI. The CDR3 runs 14 residues. V lost 2 bases, J lost 3 bases, and 8 bases lay in between. The CDR3: CASSPTGANQPQHF. The CDR3 DNA is TGTGCCAGCTCACCAACAGGTGCCAATCAGCCCCAGCATTTT.

This rearrangement joins TRBV25-1 to TRBJ1-6; D might be TRBD1 (6 bases). CDR1 is MGHDK, CDR2 SYGVNS, per germline. The CDR3 is 14 residues long. The V end was cut by 3 bases, the J end by 7 bases, with 10 bases between. CDR3 region: CASSDRGRNSPLHF. CDR3 nucleotide sequence: TGTGCCAGCAGTGACAGGGGCAGGAATTCACCCCTCCACTTT.

This clone has just one count. The chain is built from TRBV27 and TRBJ2-1; D may be TRBD2 (6 bases). The CDR3 consists of 14 residues. The germline CDR1 and CDR2 sequences are MNHEY and SMNVEV (reference sequence). The ends were cut back, 3 bases at V and 8 bases at J, with 14 bases in the middle. CDR3 DNA: TGTGCCAGCAGTTTTTACGGGAGTGGATATGAGCAGTTCTTC. Translating it yields CASSFYGSGYEQFF.

The CDR3, as DNA: TGTGCCAGCAGTTTGTTAGTGTACAGTCCCTACGAGCAGTACTTC. The encoded protein is CASSLLVYSPYEQYF. The V call is TRBV28, the J call TRBJ2-7; D gene ambiguous. Germline V CDR1 and CDR2: MDHEN, SYDVKM. Deletions cut 3 bases from V and 2 bases from J, with 14 bases between. CDR3 length equals 15 residues.